This TCR beta chain was captured in a study of blood T cell repertoires in COVID-19. This CDR3 contains 12 residues. The V and J ends lost 5 bases and 2 bases respectively, with 8 bases between them. The V gene's germline CDR1 is GTSNPN and CDR2 SVGIG (reference sequence). Assay used: immunoSEQ multiplex PCR; TCRdb lists only in-frame clones, some missing. The sample has around 300,000 clones, more than 80% seen once. This clonotype was obtained from a woman aged 45-65 years with COVID-19, enrolled during active disease. V and J are TRBV30 and TRBJ2-3; a weak D match, TRBD2 (5 bases). Sequencing was performed on peripheral blood. CDR3 coding DNA: TGTGCCTGGCTGAGGGTCACAGATACGCAGTATTTT. Translating it yields CAWLRVTDTQYF.